This record concerns one T cell receptor beta chain sequence. Some clones are missing from TCRdb's copy, which holds only in-frame ones; the method was immunoSEQ multiplex PCR. Among under 2.5 million clones, roughly 90% were seen once, and the ten largest hold 0.37%. The data are from a study of shared clonotypes between healthy human individuals. V was clipped by 5 bases and J by 0 bases, with 5 bases between them. The CDR3 totals 11 residues. The germline V gene has CDR1 GTSNPN and CDR2 SVGIG (reference sequence). What was sequenced was naive CD4+ T cells from PBMCs. Subset described: CD45RA+ positively selected. This clonotype was obtained from a man aged 18 to 29 in good health. Some clones in this sample may be carry-over from other donors' samples. The chain uses TRBV30 and TRBJ2-7; D call uncertain. CDR3 protein: CAWDHSYEQYF. In DNA, the CDR3 is TGTGCCTGGGACCACTCCTACGAGCAGTACTTC. Together with reference TRBV30 and TRBJ2-7, the CDR3 gives the full variable domain: SQTIHQWPATLVQPVGSPLSLECTVEGTSNPNLYWYRQAAGRGLQLLFYSVGIGQISSEVPQNLSASRPQDRQFILSSKKLLLSDSGFYLCAWDHSYEQYFGPGTRLTVT.